The clone carrying this TCR beta chain appeared a few times. This record comes from a study of shared clonotypes between healthy human individuals. Across the whole study: CD4 naive cells filled three plates per donor, CD4 memory three, CD8 naive two and CD8 memory one.

V lost 0 bases and J 8 bases, leaving 6 bases between the germline ends. This CDR3 has 12 residues. The germline V gene has CDR1 LGHNA and CDR2 YNFKEQ. Sequenced by immunoSEQ multiplex PCR; TCRdb stores in-frame clones only, minus some. Of roughly 1,000,000 clones in the sample, 75% to 80% are singletons; the top ten hold 0.5% to 0.6%. The chain has TRBV4-2 and TRBJ2-3, with D unclear. Sequencing input: memory CD4+ T cells from PBMCs. Described subset: CD45RA-negative fraction. The receptor was derived from a man aged 18 to 29 in good health. Some clones in this sample may be carry-over from other donors' samples. The CDR3 DNA sequence: TGTGCCAGCAGCCAAGATCAAGTTACGCAGTATTTT. Its protein product is CASSQDQVTQYF.